The present entry profiles one T cell receptor (beta chain) with its context. This record belongs to a study of blood T cell repertoires in COVID-19. In the study overall: Samples representing acute and convalescent COVID-19 were sourced from the United States, Italy and Spain. From T cells, B-cell-depleted T cells, or PBMCs came the material, which was cDNA or gDNA.

Under the authors' procedure: Counts of nucleated cells, estimated from reference gene primer amplification, were obtained. Profiling relied on immunoSEQ multiplex PCR, and the TCRdb table lists in-frame clones only, not all of them. Clone size and the V and J calls come from that table; the DNA yielded D and trimming. The data show more than 100,000 clones, 82% seen once. Between the trimmed V and J ends, which lost 3 bases and 11 bases, there was a span of 9 bases. The CDR3 covers 11 residues. CDR1 and CDR2 from the germline V gene are PRHDT and FYEKMQ (reference sequence). The chain recombines TRBV13 with TRBJ2-3; D might be TRBD2 (6 bases). The sample was peripheral blood. The receptor comes from a woman aged 70-85 years with acute or convalescent COVID-19. The DNA of the CDR3 is TGTGCCAGCAGCTTTGGAGGGTGGCAGTATTTT. This encodes CASSFGGWQYF. Filled out from reference TRBV13 and TRBJ2-3, the complete variable domain reads AAGVIQSPRHLIKEKRETATLKCYPIPRHDTVYWYQQGPGQDPQFLISFYEKMQSDKGSIPDRFSAQQFSDYHSELNMSSLELGDSALYFCASSFGGWQYFGPGTRLTVL.